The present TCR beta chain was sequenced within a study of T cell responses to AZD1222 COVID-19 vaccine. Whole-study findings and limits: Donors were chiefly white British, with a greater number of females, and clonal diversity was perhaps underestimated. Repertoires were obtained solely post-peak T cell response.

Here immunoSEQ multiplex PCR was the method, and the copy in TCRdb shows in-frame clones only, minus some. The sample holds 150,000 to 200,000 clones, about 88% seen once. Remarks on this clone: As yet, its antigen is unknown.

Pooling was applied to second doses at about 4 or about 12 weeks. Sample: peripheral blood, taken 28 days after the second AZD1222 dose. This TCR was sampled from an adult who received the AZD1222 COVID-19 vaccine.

The CDR3 sequence: CSASFVAAGSGEQYF. The CDR3 DNA reads as TGCAGTGCTAGTTTCGTAGCGGCCGGCTCGGGCGAGCAGTACTTC. The chain links TRBV20-1 to TRBJ2-7; D is possibly TRBD2 (6 bases). The V gene's germline CDR1 is DFQATT and CDR2 SNEGSKA (reference sequence). This CDR3 is built from 15 residues. V lost 3 bases and J lost 6, with 21 bases in between.